Each of the 26 T cell receptor beta chains below was sequenced from the same sample in a study of T cells after yellow fever vaccination. TCRdb re-derived calls from the 5' RACE reads in MiXCR, one entry per CDR3 protein. The profile shows 100,000 to 150,000 distinct CDR3 sequences, approximately 14% of them singletons. Source: CD8+ T cells sorted from PBMCs, taken 5 days after the yellow fever booster vaccination. The receptor source for this set is a man between 18 and 29 years old who received the YFV17D yellow fever vaccine.

This clonotype has just a few counts. The V call is TRBV7-9, the J call TRBJ1-2, with D uncertain. CDR3 length: 15 residues. Trimming took 1 base from V and 4 from J, leaving 13 bases between them. Germline CDR1 reads SEHNR; CDR2 reads FQNEAQ (reference sequence). Written as DNA, the CDR3 is TGTGCCAGCAGCTTAGTGGTCTTGCGCGGCTATGGCTACACCTTC. Translated: CASSLVVLRGYGYTF.

This rearrangement joins TRBV4-1 to TRBJ2-1; 9 positions agree with TRBD1. The CDR3 covers 16 residues. V shed 1 base, J shed 3 bases, and the junction held 4 bases outside the gene matches. From germline, CDR1 is MGHRA and CDR2 YSYEKL. CDR3 loop: CASSQVDRGFYNEQFF. In DNA form, the CDR3 reads TGCGCCAGCAGCCAAGTGGACAGGGGATTCTACAATGAGCAGTTCTTC.

This chain uses TRBV20-1 with TRBJ2-5, with D tentatively TRBD2 (5 bases). The V end was cut by 5 bases, the J end by 5 bases, with 12 bases between. Per germline, CDR1 DFQATT and CDR2 SNEGSKA (reference sequence). This CDR3 has 12 amino acids. CDR3 sequence reads: CSALGELETQYF. Written as DNA, the CDR3 is TGCAGTGCTCTCGGGGAGCTTGAGACCCAGTACTTC.

This clonotype was seen a handful of times. Here the CDR3 DNA reads TGTGCCAGCAGCGTTACGGGGGGGCATGGAAATACGCAGTATTTT. This codes for CASSVTGGHGNTQYF. The chain combines TRBV9 with TRBJ2-3; 8 nucleotides match TRBD2. This CDR3 comprises 15 residues. Germline V CDR1 and CDR2: SGDLS, YYNGEE. V was clipped by 2 bases and J by 7 bases; unmatched bases: 9.

The chain employs TRBV7-9 and TRBJ2-7, with D possibly being TRBD1 (5 bases). Looked up from germline, CDR1 is SEHNR and CDR2 is FQNEAQ (reference sequence). The CDR3 length is 13 residues. V was cut by 1 base and J by 3 bases, with 7 bases left in between. DNA of the CDR3: TGTGCCAGCAGCTTAGACGGACACTACGAGCAGTACTTC. This codes for CASSLDGHYEQYF.

Only a few counts were recorded for this clonotype. The chain carries TRBV29-1 and TRBJ1-4, with D perhaps TRBD1 (5 bases). The CDR3 has 14 residues. V lost 3 bases and J lost 4, with 12 bases in between. The germline gives CDR1 SQVTM, CDR2 ANQGSEA. The CDR3 region is CSVEWAGRNEKLFF. The CDR3 coding sequence is TGCAGCGTTGAGTGGGCAGGGCGTAATGAAAAACTGTTTTTT.

CDR3 region: CASSHRGTPSTDTQYF. DNA for the CDR3: TGTGCCAGCAGCCATAGGGGGACGCCTAGCACAGATACGCAGTATTTT. The chain links TRBV4-2 to TRBJ2-3, with a possible D match to TRBD1 (6 bases). Germline CDR1 and CDR2: LGHNA and YNFKEQ. The V gene lost 3 bases and the J gene lost 0 bases, with 13 bases spanning the gap. This CDR3 has 16 amino acids.

This clonotype was observed at least ten times. The rearrangement uses TRBV5-1 and TRBJ2-2; TRBD2 matches 10 bases. With 7 bases clipped from V and 0 bases from J, the junction kept 6 bases outside the gene matches. This CDR3 is built from 16 residues. Looked up from germline, CDR1 is SGHRS and CDR2 is YFSETQ. In nucleotides, the CDR3 is TGCGCCAGCTGGGTCGGACTAGCGGCGAACACCGGGGAGCTGTTTTTT. Residues: CASWVGLAANTGELFF.

There are a few counts of this clonotype. V usage is TRBV6-5 and J usage is TRBJ1-5; D might be TRBD1 (6 bases). V was trimmed by 5 bases and J by 8 bases, leaving 19 bases between them. Germline V CDR1 and CDR2: MNHEY, SVGAGI. The CDR3 consists of 15 residues. CDR3 region: CASSEGTLGWEPQHF. CDR3 sequence (DNA): TGTGCCAGCAGTGAGGGGACACTCGGATGGGAGCCCCAGCATTTT.

This clonotype was found many times. The gene calls are TRBV6-5 and TRBJ2-2; D is uncertain. V lost 0 bases and J 7 bases, leaving 6 bases between the germline ends. This CDR3 is 13 amino acids long. Germline-derived CDR1 and CDR2 are MNHEY and SVGAGI. CDR3 amino acids: CASSYSPYGELFF. The CDR3 DNA follows: TGTGCCAGCAGTTACTCACCATACGGGGAGCTGTTTTTT.

The chain uses TRBV11-1 and TRBJ1-1; tentatively, D is TRBD1 (5 bases). From germline, CDR1 is SGHAT and CDR2 FQDESV (reference sequence). V lost 5 bases and J lost 3, with 16 bases in between. This CDR3 has 15 residues. The CDR3 loop reads CASSVLGAEDTEAFF. For the CDR3, the DNA is TGTGCCAGCAGCGTACTAGGGGCTGAGGACACTGAAGCTTTCTTT.

The chain recombines TRBV6-6 with TRBJ1-3; D is undetermined. The CDR3 extends over 13 amino acids. The ends were cut back, 7 bases at V and 1 base at J, with 8 bases in the middle. The germline V gene encodes CDR1 MNHNY and CDR2 SVGAGI (reference sequence). CDR3 residues: CASNTGSGNTIYF. The CDR3 DNA sequence: TGTGCCAGCAATACCGGGTCTGGAAACACCATATATTTT.

This clonotype has only a few counts. V and J are TRBV7-8 and TRBJ2-6; D remains ambiguous. The CDR3 is 16 amino acids. Germline CDR1 reads SGHVS; CDR2 reads FQNEAQ. The V end lost 5 bases, the J end lost 0 bases, and 11 bases lay between the germline ends. CDR3 sequence: CASSPLPRSGANVLTF. CDR3 nucleotide sequence: TGTGCCAGCAGCCCCCTTCCCCGCTCTGGGGCCAACGTCCTGACTTTC.

The chain uses TRBV19 and TRBJ2-2, with 9 bases fitting TRBD1. This CDR3 has 13 residues. Germline V CDR1 and CDR2: LNHDA, SQIVND (reference sequence). Germline trimming cut 10 bases from V and 7 bases from J; bases unmatched to any gene: 7. The CDR3 DNA follows: TGTGCCACGGTACCGACAGGGGGCGGGGAGCTGTTTTTT. As protein: CATVPTGGGELFF.

The rearrangement uses TRBV6-1 and TRBJ2-5; no clear D. V dropped 1 base and J dropped 4 bases, with 13 bases sitting between them. CDR1 and CDR2 (germline): MNHNS, SASEGT. The CDR3 consists of 15 residues. CDR3 bases: TGTGCCAGCAGTGAAGTGTCTATAGGCGGAGAGACCCAGTACTTC. It is translated as CASSEVSIGGETQYF.

The chain uses TRBV5-5 and TRBJ1-5; D not resolved. Germline-derived CDR1 and CDR2 are SGHKS and YYEKEE (reference sequence). Trimming took 0 bases from V and 5 from J, leaving 12 bases between them. This CDR3 spans 15 amino acids. CDR3 protein: CASSLDAWQYQPQHF. CDR3 nucleotide sequence: TGTGCCAGCAGCTTGGATGCTTGGCAGTATCAGCCCCAGCATTTT.

The genes are TRBV5-1 and TRBJ2-7; D is unclear. The CDR3 consists of 12 residues. With 2 bases removed from V and 7 bases from J, the gap between germline ends came to 10 bases. Germline V lookup: CDR1 SGHRS, CDR2 YFSETQ. Written as DNA, the CDR3 is TGCGCCAGCAGCTTTTTCGGGCGAGAGCAGTACTTC. As protein: CASSFFGREQYF.

This clonotype was recorded many times. The rearrangement links TRBV6-5 to TRBJ2-1; D possibly corresponds to TRBD2 (6 bases). The CDR3 extends over 13 amino acids. V was shortened by 2 bases and J by 10 bases, with 12 bases between the two germline ends. Per germline, CDR1 MNHEY and CDR2 SVGAGI. The CDR3 coding sequence is TGTGCCAGCAGTTACCTGAGCGCGGGAGAGCAGTTCTTC. Translation gives CASSYLSAGEQFF.

The V gene is TRBV20-1, the J gene TRBJ1-4, with 7 positions matching TRBD1. V lost 5 bases, J lost 5 bases, and 2 bases stayed unmatched. The V gene's germline CDR1 is DFQATT and CDR2 SNEGSKA (reference sequence). CDR3 length: 12 residues. The CDR3 nucleotides read TGCAGTGCTCCAGGGGGGAATGAAAAACTGTTTTTT. Residues: CSAPGGNEKLFF.

The rearrangement uses TRBV12-5 and TRBJ2-3; 12 bases line up with TRBD2. V shed 2 bases, J shed 0 bases, and the junction held 6 bases outside the gene matches. Germline CDR1 reads LGHNT; CDR2 reads FRNRAP. This CDR3 region has 18 residues. In nucleotides, the CDR3 is TGTGCTAGTGGTTTGATGGCTAGCGGGGGGGCTAGCACAGATACGCAGTATTTT. Its translation is CASGLMASGGASTDTQYF.

This clonotype occurred many times. The rearrangement joins TRBV3-1 to TRBJ2-3; a possible D gene is TRBD2 (6 bases). Germline values: CDR1 LGHDT, CDR2 YNNKEL (reference sequence). This CDR3 is built from 12 residues. V lost 5 bases to trimming and J lost 5 bases, with 8 bases between them. CDR3 nucleotides: TGTGCCAGCAGCTTCGGGGGAGATACGCAGTATTTT. Protein product: CASSFGGDTQYF.

The genes are TRBV4-1 and TRBJ1-1; no reliable D call. Trimming took off 3 bases at V and 0 bases at J, with 5 bases between the two ends. The CDR3 covers 13 residues. Looked up from germline, CDR1 is MGHRA and CDR2 is YSYEKL. The CDR3 DNA reads as TGCGCCAGCAGCCACGACGTGAACACTGAAGCTTTCTTT. It yields the protein CASSHDVNTEAFF.

V is TRBV5-1 and J is TRBJ1-2, with 7 bases identical to TRBD1. The CDR3 has 12 residues. The V gene end was trimmed by 4 bases and the J gene end by 8 bases; junction bases not matched to a gene: 5. Germline assignment: CDR1 SGHRS and CDR2 YFSETQ. CDR3 amino acids: CASSPTGPGYTF. CDR3 DNA: TGCGCCAGCAGCCCGACAGGGCCCGGCTACACCTTC.

The chain employs TRBV6-5 and TRBJ2-3; the match to TRBD2 covers 7 bases. This CDR3 is built from 17 residues. Germline lookup yields CDR1 MNHEY and CDR2 SVGAGI. Trimming took 0 bases from V and 3 from J; bases not matched to a gene: 9. The chain's CDR3 is CASSYSSGAVMTDTQYF. The CDR3 DNA follows: TGTGCCAGCAGTTACTCGAGCGGGGCGGTAATGACAGATACGCAGTATTTT.

There are a few counts of this clonotype. J is TRBJ2-3 and V is TRBV4-3, with a weak D call TRBD1 (6 bases). The germline V gene has CDR1 LGHNA and CDR2 YSLEER. This CDR3 has 16 amino acids. The V gene lost 1 base and the J gene lost 5 bases, with 16 bases spanning the gap. The CDR3 loop reads CASSQVWGLGEDTQYF. CDR3 coding DNA: TGCGCCAGCAGCCAAGTATGGGGGCTAGGGGAAGATACGCAGTATTTT.

A few counts support this clonotype. The chain carries TRBV10-2 and TRBJ2-2; D ambiguous. This CDR3 comprises 13 residues. The V gene lost 2 bases and the J gene lost 3 bases, with 4 bases spanning the gap. Germline V CDR1 and CDR2: WSHSY, SAAADI. CDR3: CASSEPYTGELFF. The DNA for the CDR3 is TGCGCCAGCAGTGAGCCGTACACCGGGGAGCTGTTTTTT.